The 5 T cell receptor beta chains listed next were all sequenced from one sample in a study of cytomegalovirus exposure and HLA in healthy donors. Amplification used 60 Vbeta primers and 13 Jbeta primers. TCRdb's copy holds only in-frame clones and misses some; the assay was immunoSEQ multiplex PCR. The table shows under 90,000 clones, with just under 90% occurring only once. Source material: PBMCs. The receptors stem from a man between 18 and 29 years old in good health and CMV-seronegative.

This clone was found once. V gene TRBV5-1 combines with J gene TRBJ2-7, with TRBD2 as a possible D gene (5 bases). The V gene's germline CDR1 is SGHRS and CDR2 YFSETQ. The CDR3 runs 15 residues. V was trimmed by 0 bases and J by 0 bases, leaving 10 bases between them. DNA for the CDR3: TGCGCCAGCAGCTTGGATGGGCGGGCCTCCTACGAGCAGTACTTC. Residues: CASSLDGRASYEQYF.

This clone was picked up a small number of times. This chain joins TRBV6-6 and TRBJ1-4; tentatively, D is TRBD1 (6 bases). This CDR3 has 13 residues. Germline V gene sequence: CDR1 MNHNY, CDR2 SVGAGI (reference sequence). Trimming pared 7 bases from V and 7 bases from J, leaving 13 bases between. The CDR3, as DNA: TGTGCCAGCACCGAGGGGGGGATTGAAAAACTGTTTTTT. As protein: CASTEGGIEKLFF.

This clone came up a few times. DNA of the CDR3: TGTGCCAGCTCGAGGGGGCGGACAACTAATGAAAAACTGTTTTTT. Protein product: CASSRGRTTNEKLFF. The chain carries TRBV28 and TRBJ1-4, with 7 bases aligning to TRBD1. Per germline, CDR1 MDHEN and CDR2 SYDVKM. V was clipped by 8 bases and J by 0 bases; unmatched bases: 6. The CDR3 is 15 residues long.

V and J are TRBV2 and TRBJ2-7; 9 nucleotides align to TRBD2. Germline values: CDR1 SNHLY, CDR2 FYNNEI. The CDR3 is 15 residues long. The V gene end was trimmed by 5 bases and the J gene end by 0 bases; junction bases not matched to a gene: 5. The CDR3 DNA sequence: TGTGCCAGCAGTAAAAGCGGGAGGAACTCCTACGAGCAGTACTTC. It specifies CASSKSGRNSYEQYF.

The chain links TRBV28 to TRBJ2-7; the D is unclear. Trimming shortened V by 4 bases and J by 5 bases, and 12 bases separated the two germline ends. The CDR3 contains 13 residues. Germline V gives CDR1 MDHEN, CDR2 SYDVKM. The CDR3 is CASSSVLPDEQYF. CDR3 in DNA: TGTGCCAGCAGTTCCGTACTTCCGGACGAGCAGTACTTC.